The rows below give T cell receptor beta chains drawn from one sample of a study of CD8+ T cells in alopecia areata. Assay used: immunoSEQ multiplex PCR; TCRdb lists only in-frame clones, some missing. The data hold some 150,000 clones, with under 60% observed a single time. The sequencing here drew on CD4+ T cells sorted from blood, taken at week 0. The origin of the receptors is a human donor with alopecia areata. The CDR3 runs from the conserved cysteine through the conserved F or W. A D gene is named only where the DNA matches it firmly. A row's size may be missing; if present it is once, few, many or a size class.

CDR3 DNA	CDR3 protein	J gene	D gene	V gene	clone size
TGCAGCGTTAGGGACACTGAAGCTTTCTTT	CSVRDTEAFF	TRBJ1-1	.	TRBV29-1	few
TGTGCCAGCAGTTATGCAGGGGCAACGCAGCCCCAGCATTTT	CASSYAGATQPQHF	TRBJ1-5	.	TRBV6-6	.
TGTGCCAGCTCACCACGTCCAGACACTGAAGCTTTCTTT	CASSPRPDTEAFF	TRBJ1-1	.	TRBV18	.
TGCAGCGTCACCGGTGCTGGAAAACTGTTTTTT	CSVTGAGKLFF	TRBJ1-4	.	TRBV29-1	few
TGTGCCAGCAGCGTACTAGCGGGGGCCTACAATGAGCAGTTCTTC	CASSVLAGAYNEQFF	TRBJ2-1	TRBD2	TRBV11-3	.
TGTGCCAGCAGCCGAGACCAGGGTAGCAATCAGCCCCAGCATTTT	CASSRDQGSNQPQHF	TRBJ1-5	.	TRBV4-2	.
TGCAGCACCGCGGGGCGGGGTGAGCAGTTCTTC	CSTAGRGEQFF	TRBJ2-1	.	TRBV20-1	.
TGTGCCAGCAGTTACTCCGAACTGCGAGAGACCCAGTACTTC	CASSYSELRETQYF	TRBJ2-5	.	TRBV6-5	.
TGTGCCAGCAGTATCATGAGCGGGGGAGGGACCCAGTACTTC	CASSIMSGGGTQYF	TRBJ2-5	TRBD2	TRBV2	.
TGTGCCTGGAGTGTAGGACTTCAAGAGACCCAGTACTTC	CAWSVGLQETQYF	TRBJ2-5	.	TRBV30	.
TGCGCCAGCAGCTTGGTGTACAGGGGCGAAGAGACCCAGTACTTC	CASSLVYRGEETQYF	TRBJ2-5	TRBD1	TRBV5-1	few
TGCGCCAGGACAGCGGCTACAGCCTACGAGCAGTACTTC	CARTAATAYEQYF	TRBJ2-7	.	TRBV4-1	.
TGTGCCAGCAGCTTGGCCGTGTTAAGTGGTACGCAGTATTTT	CASSLAVLSGTQYF	TRBJ2-3	.	TRBV5-4	few
TGTGCCAGCAGCTTGGAAAGGGGAGGTAACTATGGCTACACCTTC	CASSLERGGNYGYTF	TRBJ1-2	.	TRBV5-6	.
TGTGCCAGCTCAGCTGGGACAGACTACAATGAAGCTTTCTTT	CASSAGTDYNEAFF	TRBJ1-1	TRBD1	TRBV18	few
TGCAGTACGCCGGGAACGTATGGCTACACCTTC	CSTPGTYGYTF	TRBJ1-2	.	TRBV20-1	.
TGTGCCAGCAGCGGAAGCGGGGGGGCCTGGAATGAGCAGTTCTTC	CASSGSGGAWNEQFF	TRBJ2-1	TRBD2	TRBV9	.
TGCAGCGGGTCAGGGGGGAGCTCCTACGAGCAGTACTTC	CSGSGGSSYEQYF	TRBJ2-7	.	TRBV29-1	.
TGCGCCAGCAGCCAAGTAGGGGGGCCGGACTATGGCTACACCTTC	CASSQVGGPDYGYTF	TRBJ1-2	.	TRBV4-1	.
TGCGCCAGCAGCCAAGGACGGCGGGGGGGTGGAACAGATACGCAGTATTTT	CASSQGRRGGGTDTQYF	TRBJ2-3	TRBD2	TRBV4-1	many
TGTGCCTGGAGTGTAGGCGGATTGAGACCCTATTCACCCCTCCACTTT	CAWSVGGLRPYSPLHF	TRBJ1-6	.	TRBV30	.
TGCGCCAGCAGCCAGCCCATCGAGGGAGGCTACACCTTC	CASSQPIEGGYTF	TRBJ1-2	.	TRBV4-1	.
TGTGCCAGCAGCCCCCGGGGGGGGACAGATACGCAGTATTTT	CASSPRGGTDTQYF	TRBJ2-3	TRBD2	TRBV6-5	.
TGTGCCTGGAGTGAAAAGCTCCGGACATCGAACACTGAAGCTTTCTTT	CAWSEKLRTSNTEAFF	TRBJ1-1	.	TRBV30	.
TGTGCCAGCAGTGAAGTCTACGAGCAGTACTTC	CASSEVYEQYF	TRBJ2-7	.	TRBV2	few
TGTGCCTGGAGTCTTGGACAGCCGGGACAGCCCCAGCATTTT	CAWSLGQPGQPQHF	TRBJ1-5	.	TRBV30	.
TGTGCCAGCAGCTTGTGGAGCAAAACAGTAACCTACGAGCAGTACTTC	CASSLWSKTVTYEQYF	TRBJ2-7	.	TRBV5-6	few
TGCGCCAGCAGCCAACAGCGGTTCCAAGAGACCCAGTACTTC	CASSQQRFQETQYF	TRBJ2-5	.	TRBV4-1	.
TGTGCCAGTTGCTGGCGGAGCTCTGGGGCCAACGTCCTGACTTTC	CASCWRSSGANVLTF	TRBJ2-6	.	TRBV28	few
TGTGCCAGCAGCAGAGGGACAGGGTACGAGCAGTACTTC	CASSRGTGYEQYF	TRBJ2-7	TRBD1	TRBV7-2	few
TGTGCCACTAACAGGGGATTGAACACTGAAGCTTTCTTT	CATNRGLNTEAFF	TRBJ1-1	TRBD1	TRBV19	few
TGTGCCTGGAGACAGACAGCAACTAATGAAAAACTGTTTTTT	CAWRQTATNEKLFF	TRBJ1-4	.	TRBV30	.
TGTGCCAGCAGCTTAGGGGTCGGGGAGGCGGAGACCCAGTACTTC	CASSLGVGEAETQYF	TRBJ2-5	.	TRBV7-9	once
TGTGCCAGCCGAGGAGGCTTGGCCGAGCAGTACTTC	CASRGGLAEQYF	TRBJ2-7	.	TRBV6-6	.
TGTGCCAGCAGCTTGGGCCAGGGGGGGCAGCCCCAGCATTTT	CASSLGQGGQPQHF	TRBJ1-5	TRBD1	TRBV5-6	.
TGTGCCAGCAGCAGAAGTCCCCGAGATGGCTGCACCTTC	CASSRSPRDGCTF	TRBJ1-2	.	TRBV11-2	.
TGTGCCAGCAGCCGATCTATCAGTCAGCCCCAGCATTTT	CASSRSISQPQHF	TRBJ1-5	.	TRBV27	.
TGTGCCAGCAGCTCGTACCGGGACAGGGCAAGCTACACCTTC	CASSSYRDRASYTF	TRBJ1-2	TRBD1	TRBV11-2	.
TGTGCCAGCAGCTTAGCGGGACAGGTGGCATACGAGCAGTACTTC	CASSLAGQVAYEQYF	TRBJ2-7	TRBD1	TRBV7-2	.
TGTGCCATCAGTGACCAAGAGACCCAGTACTTC	CAISDQETQYF	TRBJ2-5	.	TRBV10-3	few
TGTGCCAGCAGTTTAGGAGGGAGTGGCGAGACCCAGTACTTC	CASSLGGSGETQYF	TRBJ2-5	.	TRBV27	.
TGTGTCATTACTCCGGGGGCTTCCACAGATACGCAGTATTTT	CVITPGASTDTQYF	TRBJ2-3	.	TRBV2	.
TGCAGCGTTGCGGGGCAGACCCACACCGGGGAGCTGTTTTTT	CSVAGQTHTGELFF	TRBJ2-2	.	TRBV29-1	.
TGTGCCTGGAGTGAGGGCAGGGTCAGGGAGACCCAGTACTTC	CAWSEGRVRETQYF	TRBJ2-5	.	TRBV30	.
TGCGCCAGCAGCCCCTACACTGACATGAACACTGAAGCTTTCTTT	CASSPYTDMNTEAFF	TRBJ1-1	.	TRBV5-1	.
TGTGCCAGCAGACCAAGGGAGATGAACACTGAAGCTTTCTTT	CASRPREMNTEAFF	TRBJ1-1	.	TRBV2	.
TGTGCCAGCAGGAGGGACAGGGGTGCGGGTGAAGCTTTCTTT	CASRRDRGAGEAFF	TRBJ1-1	TRBD1	TRBV27	.
TGCAGCGTAGACGTTAGAGGGACTGAAGCTTTCTTT	CSVDVRGTEAFF	TRBJ1-1	.	TRBV29-1	.
TGCAGCGTTTACAATGGGCCCGGGAGCACAGATACGCAGTATTTT	CSVYNGPGSTDTQYF	TRBJ2-3	.	TRBV29-1	.
TGCGCCAGCAGCCAAGAGTACGGGGAGCTGTTTTTT	CASSQEYGELFF	TRBJ2-2	.	TRBV4-3	.